This T cell receptor beta chain was profiled in a study of blood T cell repertoires in COVID-19. The wider study: Samples came from the United States, Italy and Spain, spanning acute and convalescent COVID-19. T cells, B-cell-depleted T cells, or PBMCs supplied cDNA or gDNA.

Residents of 24 US areas, aged 18 to 89 years, made up the participants. This clone was recorded only once. Method: immunoSEQ multiplex PCR; TCRdb's copy keeps in-frame clones and lacks some. The data hold under 200,000 clones, with approximately 82% observed a single time. The germline CDR1 and CDR2 sequences are MNHEY and SMNVEV (reference sequence). With 7 bases removed from V and 10 bases from J, the gap between germline ends came to 35 bases. CDR3 length: 19 amino acids. The sequence came from a woman between 50 and 59 years old in a cohort exposed to, infected with or recovered from COVID-19 (not recorded which). The J gene is TRBJ2-1, the V gene TRBV27, with D perhaps TRBD2 (5 bases). Sequenced input: PBMCs or T cells enriched from blood (not recorded which). CDR3: CASKLRTGFSGKNAMEQFF. Here the CDR3 DNA reads TGTGCCAGCAAATTACGTACGGGGTTCAGCGGTAAAAACGCAATGGAGCAGTTCTTC.